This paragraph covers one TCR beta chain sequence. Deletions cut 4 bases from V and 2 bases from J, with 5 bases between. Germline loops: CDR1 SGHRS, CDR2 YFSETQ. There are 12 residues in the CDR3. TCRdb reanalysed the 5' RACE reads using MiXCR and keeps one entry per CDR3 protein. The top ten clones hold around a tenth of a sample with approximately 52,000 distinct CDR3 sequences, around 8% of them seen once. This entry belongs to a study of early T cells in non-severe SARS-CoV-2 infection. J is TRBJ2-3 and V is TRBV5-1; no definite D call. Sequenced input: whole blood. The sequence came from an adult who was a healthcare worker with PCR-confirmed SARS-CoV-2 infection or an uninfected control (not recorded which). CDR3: CASSILTDTQYF. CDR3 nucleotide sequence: TGCGCCAGCAGCATCCTCACAGATACGCAGTATTTT.